The 26 T cell receptor beta chains below were found in one sample sequenced in a study of CXCR3-negative and CXCR3-positive naive CD8 T cells. Researchers prepared the TRB cDNA libraries using 5' RACE with UMI labels. TCRdb reanalyzed the 5' RACE reads, giving one entry per CDR3 protein sequence and no DNA. The sample totals about 7,200 distinct CDR3 sequences; its top ten clones hold around 1.3%. Sequencing input: naive CXCR3- CD8+ T cells from blood. Subset specified: CD45RO-CCR7+CD27+CD95- naive CD8+ T cells lacking CXCR3 (TNR3-). The origin of the receptors is a human donor in good health. Some clones in this sample may be carry-over from other donors' samples.

This chain uses TRBV7-9 with TRBJ2-1; TCRdb proposes TRBD1, but this gene call is untestable without DNA. The CDR3 extends over 17 amino acids. CDR1 and CDR2 from the germline V gene are SEHNR and FQNEAQ (reference sequence). CDR3 sequence reads: CASSPEPGTRVYNEQFF.

The chain recombines TRBV29-1 with TRBJ2-3; no DNA is available, so the TRBD1 call from TCRdb remains unchecked. Germline V gives CDR1 SQVTM, CDR2 ANQGSEA. This CDR3 comprises 18 residues. The CDR3 region is CSVVAPVLSRTSTDTQYF.

This rearrangement joins TRBV2 to TRBJ1-2. The CDR3 is 14 residues long. The germline gives CDR1 SNHLY, CDR2 FYNNEI. This CDR3 reads CASTIYPGPQGYTF.

In terms of frequency, this clonotype is medium-sized. The chain carries TRBV20-1 and TRBJ1-2; as DNA is missing, the TRBD1 call by TCRdb cannot be tested. Germline-derived CDR1 and CDR2 are DFQATT and SNEGSKA (reference sequence). This CDR3 is built from 14 residues. The CDR3 reads CSARLRGLDYGYTF.

The chain combines TRBV29-1 with TRBJ2-6; TCRdb reports TRBD2, a call that lacks DNA to check it against. The CDR3 consists of 18 residues. CDR1 and CDR2 from the germline V gene are SQVTM and ANQGSEA. CDR3 sequence reads: CSVEGTRTSGSGANVLTF.

This clonotype is called medium-sized (0.01 to 0.1%) based on its frequency. The V call is TRBV29-1, the J call TRBJ2-1; checking the TCRdb D call of TRBD2 is not possible without DNA. The length of the CDR3 is 16 residues. Germline assignment: CDR1 SQVTM and CDR2 ANQGSEA. CDR3 amino acids: CSVLGLTSAIYNEQFF.

Measured by frequency, this clonotype is medium-sized. The gene calls are TRBV6-6 and TRBJ1-6; TCRdb names TRBD1, which stays unverified in the absence of DNA. This CDR3 has 15 residues. Per germline, CDR1 MNHNY and CDR2 SVGAGI (reference sequence). Here the CDR3 reads CASSPAGTGDSPLHF.

This clonotype registers medium-sized (0.01 to 0.1%) by frequency. The rearrangement links TRBV11-2 to TRBJ1-1. This CDR3 is built from 14 residues. Germline V lookup: CDR1 SGHAT, CDR2 FQNNGV. The CDR3 here is CASSPTDEDTEAFF.

Measured by frequency, this clonotype is medium-sized. J is TRBJ2-7 and V is TRBV10-3; checking the TCRdb D call of TRBD2 is not possible without DNA. Per the germline V gene, CDR1 is ENHRY and CDR2 is SYGVKD. The CDR3 is 17 amino acids. The CDR3 loop reads CAISEGTSGSGTYEQYF.

By frequency, this clonotype registers medium-sized. The V gene is TRBV4-1, the J gene TRBJ2-1. From germline, CDR1 is MGHRA and CDR2 YSYEKL. CDR3 length equals 16 residues. The CDR3 here is CASSQVDSLLYNEQFF.

The chain uses TRBV28 and TRBJ1-2. In germline, CDR1 is MDHEN, CDR2 SYDVKM. The length of the CDR3 is 17 residues. The CDR3 sequence is CASSPTQTQLFYYGYTF.

The J gene is TRBJ1-1, the V gene TRBV2. The CDR3 loop spans 14 amino acids. The germline CDR1 and CDR2 sequences are SNHLY and FYNNEI. This chain's CDR3 is CASSGEFVGTEAFF. Supplemented by reference TRBV2 and TRBJ1-1, the full variable domain reads EPEVTQTPSHQVTQMGQEVILRCVPISNHLYFYWYRQILGQKVEFLVSFYNNEISEKSEIFDDQFSVERPDGSNFTLKIRSTKLEDSAMYFCASSGEFVGTEAFFGQGTRLTVV.

This clonotype is labeled medium-sized (0.01 to 0.1%) based on frequency. CDR3 in amino acids: CASSLALGLAGTYNEQFF. The chain has TRBV7-2 and TRBJ2-1; TCRdb names TRBD2, which stays unverified in the absence of DNA. CDR3 length: 18 amino acids. The germline CDR1 and CDR2 sequences are SGHTA and FQGNSA.

The chain employs TRBV20-1 and TRBJ2-7; TCRdb selects TRBD1, and the lack of DNA leaves this call unchecked. Germline V gene sequence: CDR1 DFQATT, CDR2 SNEGSKA (reference sequence). The CDR3 consists of 16 residues. The chain's CDR3 is CSARYLVDSNFYEQYF.

The chain is built from TRBV2 and TRBJ2-5. The CDR3 is 11 residues long. Germline V CDR1 and CDR2: SNHLY, FYNNEI. CDR3: CNSRKGETQYF.

The chain employs TRBV2 and TRBJ1-2; with no DNA, the TCRdb D assignment of TRBD1 cannot be verified. This CDR3 has 16 amino acids. Germline CDR1 reads SNHLY; CDR2 reads FYNNEI. Here the CDR3 reads CASRATWTQGEDGYTF.

Its frequency marks this clonotype as medium-sized. The rearrangement links TRBV6-5 to TRBJ1-1; as DNA is missing, the TRBD1 call by TCRdb cannot be tested. The CDR3 is made up of 12 amino acids. Germline lookup yields CDR1 MNHEY and CDR2 SVGAGI. CDR3 protein: CASRSTGAEAFF.

This clonotype counts as medium-sized by frequency. This sequence joins TRBV29-1 and TRBJ1-4; the D call from TCRdb, TRBD1, cannot be confirmed without DNA. There are 14 residues in the CDR3. Germline V CDR1 and CDR2: SQVTM, ANQGSEA. The chain's CDR3 is CSVEDGTGREKLFF.

By frequency, this clonotype is medium-sized. The V gene is TRBV27, the J gene TRBJ1-1; with no DNA, the TCRdb D assignment of TRBD1 cannot be verified. Germline CDR1 is MNHEY and CDR2 is SMNVEV (reference sequence). CDR3 size: 15 residues. This CDR3 reads CASSLQTGMNTEAFF.

This clonotype is identified as medium-sized (0.01 to 0.1%) from frequency. The rearrangement joins TRBV4-3 to TRBJ1-2; TCRdb names TRBD1, which stays unverified in the absence of DNA. Germline V lookup: CDR1 LGHNA, CDR2 YSLEER. The CDR3 consists of 16 residues. The CDR3 sequence is CASSQERDRSYYGYTF.

By frequency, this clonotype is medium-sized. The CDR3: CASSLGNTGELFF. This sequence joins TRBV28 and TRBJ2-2. The CDR3 sequence is 13 residues long. CDR1 MDHEN and CDR2 SYDVKM come from the germline V gene.

The rearrangement uses TRBV14 and TRBJ2-1; TCRdb names TRBD2, which stays unverified in the absence of DNA. Germline V gene sequence: CDR1 SGHDN, CDR2 FVKESK. The CDR3 covers 14 residues. CDR3 in amino acids: CASSQGISPHEQFF.

The chain couples TRBV10-2 to TRBJ2-5; TCRdb reports TRBD2, a call that lacks DNA to check it against. The CDR3 totals 15 residues. Germline V gene sequence: CDR1 WSHSY, CDR2 SAAADI. This CDR3 reads CASSVVAGGIETQYF.

The chain uses TRBV28 and TRBJ2-1. Germline loops: CDR1 MDHEN, CDR2 SYDVKM. The length of the CDR3 is 19 residues. CDR3 residues: CASSNKMIGKGSPYNEQFF.

This clonotype ranks as medium-sized in terms of frequency. V gene TRBV2 combines with J gene TRBJ2-7; with no DNA, the TCRdb D assignment of TRBD2 cannot be verified. Looked up from germline, CDR1 is SNHLY and CDR2 is FYNNEI. The CDR3 extends over 15 amino acids. CDR3 sequence: CASSPTSGRGYEQYF.

The rearrangement joins TRBV3-1 to TRBJ1-1. This CDR3 contains 13 residues. The germline V gene encodes CDR1 LGHDT and CDR2 YNNKEL (reference sequence). The CDR3 reads CASSQDTLTEAFF.